A selection of T cell receptor beta chains follows, all from one sample in a study of shared clonotypes between healthy human individuals. Some clones are missing from TCRdb's copy, which holds only in-frame ones; the method was immunoSEQ multiplex PCR. The sample records hundreds of thousands of clones, 90% to 97% being singletons. Sequenced input: naive CD8+ T cells sorted from blood. The receptors were gathered from a man aged 25 to 45 in good health. Both conserved end residues are part of each CDR3. D genes are given only for firm matches. Clone size is given for some rows only: seen once, a few or many times, or a class if the clone is expanded.

d_call: TRBD2
v_call: TRBV28
clone_size: -
j_call: TRBJ2-1
cdr3_nt: TGTGCCAGCAGTCCGGGACTAGCGGGGGAGATCAATGAGCAGTTCTTC
cdr3_aa: CASSPGLAGEINEQFF

d_call: -
v_call: TRBV2
clone_size: -
j_call: TRBJ1-5
cdr3_nt: TGTGCCAGCAGCGAGTCTGGGGGCGACCAGCCCCAGCATTTT
cdr3_aa: CASSESGGDQPQHF

d_call: -
v_call: TRBV2
clone_size: -
j_call: TRBJ1-2
cdr3_nt: TGTGCCAGCAGTACAAGGGGGAGGGATGGCTACACCTTC
cdr3_aa: CASSTRGRDGYTF

d_call: TRBD2
v_call: TRBV13
clone_size: -
j_call: TRBJ2-1
cdr3_nt: TGTGCCAGCAGCTTAGTGGGGACTAGCCCTCACAATGAGCAGTTCTTC
cdr3_aa: CASSLVGTSPHNEQFF

d_call: TRBD1
v_call: TRBV4-3
clone_size: -
j_call: TRBJ2-1
cdr3_nt: TGCGCCAGCAGCCACAAGGACAGGGGAAATGAGCAGTTCTTC
cdr3_aa: CASSHKDRGNEQFF

d_call: TRBD2
v_call: TRBV7-2
clone_size: -
j_call: TRBJ2-7
cdr3_nt: TGTGCCAGCAGCGAGGGACTAGCGGGAGGGTGGTACGAGCAGTACTTC
cdr3_aa: CASSEGLAGGWYEQYF

d_call: TRBD1
v_call: TRBV6-5
clone_size: -
j_call: TRBJ1-3
cdr3_nt: TGTGCCAGCAGTTCGACAGGGAGTGCTGGAAACACCATATATTTT
cdr3_aa: CASSSTGSAGNTIYF

d_call: -
v_call: TRBV27
clone_size: -
j_call: TRBJ2-3
cdr3_nt: TGTGCCAGCAGTTTCAGGGTACCAGATACGCAGTATTTT
cdr3_aa: CASSFRVPDTQYF

d_call: -
v_call: TRBV29-1
clone_size: -
j_call: TRBJ2-4
cdr3_nt: TGCAGCGTTGAAGATCCAAGAGGCAGATTAGCCAAAAACATTCAGTACTTC
cdr3_aa: CSVEDPRGRLAKNIQYF

d_call: -
v_call: TRBV7-2
clone_size: once
j_call: TRBJ1-4
cdr3_nt: TGTGCCAGCAGCTTGGAGGGGATATCAACTAATGAAAAACTGTTTTTT
cdr3_aa: CASSLEGISTNEKLFF

d_call: -
v_call: TRBV9
clone_size: -
j_call: TRBJ2-7
cdr3_nt: TGTGCCAGCAGCGTAGGACAGACGAGCTCCTACGAGCAGTACTTC
cdr3_aa: CASSVGQTSSYEQYF

d_call: -
v_call: TRBV19
clone_size: -
j_call: TRBJ2-7
cdr3_nt: TGTGCCAGTAGTATAGATCCCCCCGGGGGCGAGCAGTACTTC
cdr3_aa: CASSIDPPGGEQYF

d_call: TRBD2
v_call: TRBV27
clone_size: -
j_call: TRBJ2-7
cdr3_nt: TGTGCCAGCAGTTCCGTAGTAGCGGGAGACTACGAGCAGTACTTC
cdr3_aa: CASSSVVAGDYEQYF

d_call: -
v_call: TRBV13
clone_size: -
j_call: TRBJ2-7
cdr3_nt: TGTGCCAGCAGCAGTCGGAACTCGGATACCTACGAGCAGTACTTC
cdr3_aa: CASSSRNSDTYEQYF

d_call: TRBD2
v_call: TRBV7-6
clone_size: -
j_call: TRBJ2-5
cdr3_nt: TGTGCCAGCAGCCTAAGGGGGGTGAGCGGGAGTTGGGAGACCCAGTACTTC
cdr3_aa: CASSLRGVSGSWETQYF

d_call: TRBD2
v_call: TRBV7-9
clone_size: once
j_call: TRBJ2-7
cdr3_nt: TGTGCCAGCAGCTCGTGGACTAGCGGGAACTCCTACGAGCAGTACTTC
cdr3_aa: CASSSWTSGNSYEQYF

d_call: -
v_call: TRBV5-1
clone_size: -
j_call: TRBJ1-1
cdr3_nt: TGCGCCAGCAGCTTGGGATCGAACACTGAAGCTTTCTTT
cdr3_aa: CASSLGSNTEAFF

d_call: -
v_call: TRBV7-8
clone_size: -
j_call: TRBJ2-7
cdr3_nt: TGTGCCAGCAGCCATGAAGGAGGGGGAAGCTCCTACGAGCAGTACTTC
cdr3_aa: CASSHEGGGSSYEQYF

d_call: -
v_call: TRBV5-5
clone_size: -
j_call: TRBJ2-7
cdr3_nt: TGTGCCAGCAGGGAAGACAACTCCTACGAGCAGTACTTC
cdr3_aa: CASREDNSYEQYF

d_call: -
v_call: TRBV4-1
clone_size: -
j_call: TRBJ2-1
cdr3_nt: TGCGCCAGCAGCCAAGTCGGGCGTGAGCAGTTCTTC
cdr3_aa: CASSQVGREQFF

d_call: TRBD1
v_call: TRBV27
clone_size: -
j_call: TRBJ2-7
cdr3_nt: TGTGCCAGCAGGCTCGGGACAGGGACCTTCTACGAGCAGTACTTC
cdr3_aa: CASRLGTGTFYEQYF

d_call: -
v_call: TRBV5-1
clone_size: -
j_call: TRBJ2-5
cdr3_nt: TGCGCCAGCAGCTTGGCCCTCGATTTACAAGAGACCCAGTACTTC
cdr3_aa: CASSLALDLQETQYF

d_call: -
v_call: TRBV4-1
clone_size: -
j_call: TRBJ2-7
cdr3_nt: TGCGCCAGCAGCCAGGGGTCCCCCTTTGATGAGCAGTACTTC
cdr3_aa: CASSQGSPFDEQYF

d_call: -
v_call: TRBV6-4
clone_size: -
j_call: TRBJ2-2
cdr3_nt: TGTGCCAGCAGCTATGGGCCCACCGGGGAGCTGTTTTTT
cdr3_aa: CASSYGPTGELFF

d_call: -
v_call: TRBV5-1
clone_size: -
j_call: TRBJ2-2
cdr3_nt: TGCGCCAGCAGCTTTTACGGACAGACTAACACCGGGGAGCTGTTTTTT
cdr3_aa: CASSFYGQTNTGELFF

d_call: TRBD1
v_call: TRBV27
clone_size: -
j_call: TRBJ2-7
cdr3_nt: TGTGCCAGCAGCTGGACAGGGGACAGCTCCTACGAGCAGTACTTC
cdr3_aa: CASSWTGDSSYEQYF

d_call: -
v_call: TRBV6-5
clone_size: -
j_call: TRBJ2-5
cdr3_nt: TGTGCCAGCAGTTACTCGACTGGGACCCAGTACTTC
cdr3_aa: CASSYSTGTQYF

d_call: -
v_call: TRBV29-1
clone_size: once
j_call: TRBJ2-7
cdr3_nt: TGCAGCGTTGTCGAGGTCCCCTACGAGCAGTACTTC
cdr3_aa: CSVVEVPYEQYF